Each of the 2 T cell receptor beta chains below was sequenced from the same sample in a study of shared clonotypes between healthy human individuals. Measured with immunoSEQ multiplex PCR; TCRdb has only the in-frame clones, and not every one. Of around 700,000 clones in the sample, 60% to 80% are singletons; the top ten hold under 2%. Sequencing used memory CD4+ T cells sorted from blood. Subset of the sample: CD45RA-negative fraction. These receptors were taken from a woman in her thirties in good health.

Written as DNA, the CDR3 is TGTGCCAGCTCACCTCCCGTCCATGATGGCTACACCTTC. It is translated as CASSPPVHDGYTF. The chain uses TRBV18 and TRBJ1-2, with no clear D. Germline CDR1 is KGHSH and CDR2 is LQKENI. CDR3 length: 13 residues. Trimming shortened V by 3 bases and J by 6 bases, and 11 bases separated the two germline ends.

The rearrangement uses TRBV23-1 and TRBJ2-7; perhaps TRBD2 as D (6 bases). TRBV23-1 is an open reading frame whose function is uncertain. Between the trimmed V and J ends, which lost 8 bases and 7 bases, there was a span of 9 bases. The CDR3 runs to 10 residues. CDR3 in DNA: TGCGCCAGCTACGCGGGAGAGCAGTACTTC. It codes for CASYAGEQYF.